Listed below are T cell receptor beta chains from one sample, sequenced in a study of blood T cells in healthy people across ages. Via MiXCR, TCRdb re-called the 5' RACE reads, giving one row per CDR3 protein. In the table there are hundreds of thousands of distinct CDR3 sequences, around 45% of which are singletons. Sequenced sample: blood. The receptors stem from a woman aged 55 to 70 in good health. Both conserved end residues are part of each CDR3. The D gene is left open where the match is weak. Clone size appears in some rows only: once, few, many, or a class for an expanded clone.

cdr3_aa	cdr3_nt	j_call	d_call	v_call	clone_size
CSATGQISYEQYF	TGCAGTGCCACGGGACAGATCTCCTACGAGCAGTACTTC	TRBJ2-7	TRBD1	TRBV20-1	-
CASSLGGIHSGANVLTF	TGTGCCAGCAGTTTAGGGGGAATCCACTCTGGGGCCAACGTCCTGACTTTC	TRBJ2-6	-	TRBV12-3/TRBV12-4	-
CASSRSSQGRDEQFF	TGTGCCAGCAGCCGGAGCTCACAGGGTCGGGATGAGCAGTTCTTC	TRBJ2-1	-	TRBV7-2	many
CASSLVVRETQYF	TGTGCCAGCAGCTTAGTGGTGCGAGAGACCCAGTACTTC	TRBJ2-5	-	TRBV7-6	-
CAGSPWGPYGYTF	TGTGCCGGCAGTCCATGGGGTCCCTATGGCTACACCTTC	TRBJ1-2	-	TRBV27	-
CASSRASGTSTDTQYF	TGTGCCAGCAGTCGTGCTAGCGGAACTAGCACAGATACGCAGTATTTT	TRBJ2-3	TRBD2	TRBV7-3	few
CASGSRGYRLTNEKLFF	TGTGCCAGCGGGTCCAGGGGGTATCGATTAACTAATGAAAAACTGTTTTTT	TRBJ1-4	TRBD1	TRBV28	-
CSARIFKNRGFHEQYF	TGCAGTGCTAGAATCTTTAAAAACAGGGGTTTCCACGAGCAGTACTTC	TRBJ2-7	TRBD1	TRBV20-1	-
CASSPRNPGANVLTF	TGTGCCAGCAGCCCGCGAAACCCTGGGGCCAACGTCCTGACTTTC	TRBJ2-6	-	TRBV6-5	-
CASSFSPGVAGDYEQYF	TGTGCCAGCAGTTTCTCCCCCGGGGTAGCGGGAGACTACGAGCAGTACTTC	TRBJ2-7	TRBD2	TRBV28	-
CASSQDTDTQYF	TGTGCCAGCAGCCAGGACACTGATACGCAGTATTTT	TRBJ2-3	-	TRBV4-2	many
CASSRGITSSYNEQFF	TGTGCCAGCAGTCGCGGGATAACTAGCTCCTACAATGAGCAGTTCTTC	TRBJ2-1	-	TRBV6-5	once
CSAPGHTFADTQYF	TGCAGCGCTCCGGGACACACATTCGCAGATACGCAGTATTTT	TRBJ2-3	-	TRBV29-1	-
CASKVRAASYNEQFF	TGTGCCAGCAAGGTTCGGGCCGCCTCCTACAATGAGCAGTTCTTC	TRBJ2-1	-	TRBV6-1	-
CASREQGGGEQFF	TGTGCCAGCAGGGAACAGGGAGGCGGTGAGCAGTTCTTC	TRBJ2-1	-	TRBV7-2	-
CASKGLAGGGSYNEQFF	TGTGCCAGCAAGGGACTAGCGGGAGGGGGTAGTTACAATGAGCAGTTCTTC	TRBJ2-1	TRBD2	TRBV28	-
CASSQDGTGGRRTEAFF	TGTGCCAGCAGCCAAGACGGGACAGGGGGTCGTCGCACTGAAGCTTTCTTT	TRBJ1-1	TRBD1	TRBV7-9	-
CASSNGGRAVHETQYF	TGTGCCAGCAGCAACGGGGGACGAGCAGTCCATGAGACCCAGTACTTC	TRBJ2-5	-	TRBV6-4	once
CASSPRQGDNYGYTF	TGTGCCAGCTCACCACGGCAGGGGGATAACTATGGCTACACCTTC	TRBJ1-2	TRBD1	TRBV18	-
CASSQTSSGRYNEQFF	TGTGCCAGCAGCCAAACCTCTAGCGGGAGGTACAATGAGCAGTTCTTC	TRBJ2-1	TRBD2	TRBV6-2/TRBV6-3	-
CASSPRDVGAYNEQFF	TGCGCCAGCAGCCCCCGGGACGTAGGCGCCTACAATGAGCAGTTCTTC	TRBJ2-1	-	TRBV5-1	few
CASSLGGLRTDTQYF	TGTGCCAGCAGTTTAGGGGGGCTTAGGACAGATACGCAGTATTTT	TRBJ2-3	-	TRBV27	-
CAGTLWGKLNTEAFF	TGTGCCGGAACCTTGTGGGGCAAGTTGAACACTGAAGCTTTCTTT	TRBJ1-1	-	TRBV9	-
CASSVDAGDYNEQFF	TGTGCCAGCAGCGTAGATGCGGGAGACTACAATGAGCAGTTCTTC	TRBJ2-1	TRBD2	TRBV9	-
CASKRNQETQYF	TGCGCCAGCAAGCGGAACCAAGAGACCCAGTACTTC	TRBJ2-5	-	TRBV10-2	-
CSARVNRGPETTQPQHF	TGCAGTGCTAGAGTTAACAGGGGGCCGGAGACCACTCAGCCCCAGCATTTT	TRBJ1-5	TRBD1	TRBV20-1	-
CASSLGVVRWNTEAFF	TGCGCCAGCAGCTTGGGGGTCGTCCGGTGGAACACTGAAGCTTTCTTT	TRBJ1-1	-	TRBV5-1	-